A selection of T cell receptor beta chains follows, all from one sample in a study of blood T cell repertoires in COVID-19. Profiling relied on immunoSEQ multiplex PCR, and the TCRdb table lists in-frame clones only, not all of them. The sample holds around 110,000 clones, roughly 79% seen once. What was sequenced was peripheral blood. These receptors all come from a man between 65 and 80 years old with active or convalescent COVID-19. CDR3s include the opening cysteine and the closing phenylalanine or tryptophan. Each record gives: D gene, V gene, J gene, clone size, CDR3 DNA, CDR3 protein. The D gene is left open where the match is weak. The size field is filled for only some rows; it gives once, few, many or a size class.

>-|TRBV12-5|TRBJ1-1|-
TGTGCTAGTGGGACCTCCCGGGGCGGGGACACTGAAGCTTTCTTT
CASGTSRGGDTEAFF
>TRBD1|TRBV18|TRBJ2-3|-
TGTGCCAGCTCACCACCGAAGGGACAGGGTAAAGATACGCAGTATTTT
CASSPPKGQGKDTQYF
>-|TRBV3-1/TRBV3-2|TRBJ1-4|-
TGTGCCAGCAGCCGGGCAGGTTCTGAAAAACTGTTTTTT
CASSRAGSEKLFF
>-|TRBV30|TRBJ1-6|-
TGTGCCTCAAGACGGGGTGGCTCACCCCTCCACTTT
CASRRGGSPLHF
>TRBD2|TRBV3-1/TRBV3-2|TRBJ2-1|-
TGTGCCAGCAGCCAAGTCGGGGGGGCTAACGAGCAGTTCTTC
CASSQVGGANEQFF
>TRBD1|TRBV25-1|TRBJ1-1|-
TGTGCCAGCGACAGGGGGGGCACTGAAGCTTTCTTT
CASDRGGTEAFF
>-|TRBV11-2|TRBJ2-7|-
TGTGCCAGCAGCTTAGTCCCGGAGTTCTACGAGCAGTACTTC
CASSLVPEFYEQYF
>-|TRBV7-8|TRBJ1-5|-
TGTGCCAGCAGCTTAGGACAGGGCAATCAGCCCCAGCATTTT
CASSLGQGNQPQHF
>TRBD1|TRBV10-3|TRBJ2-6|-
TGTGCCATCAGCCCGGGACAGGGGAGCTCTGGGGCCAACGTCCTGACTTTC
CAISPGQGSSGANVLTF
>-|TRBV21-1|TRBJ2-7|-
TGTGCCAGCAGACTAGAACCCTACGAGCAGTACTTC
CASRLEPYEQYF
>TRBD2|TRBV5-1|TRBJ2-7|-
TGCGCCAGCAGCTTGTCCGGGAGGGACAACGAGCAGTACTTC
CASSLSGRDNEQYF
>TRBD1|TRBV7-8|TRBJ1-1|-
TGTGCCAGCACCTTCACCACCCGGACAGGATTCGGGTCGAACACTGAAGCTTTCTTT
CASTFTTRTGFGSNTEAFF
>TRBD2|TRBV7-2|TRBJ2-7|-
TGTGCCAGCAGCTTAGCGCTAGCGGGGGACTCCTACGAGCAGTACTTC
CASSLALAGDSYEQYF
>TRBD2|TRBV29-1|TRBJ2-3|once
TGCAGCGTCTTACCGGGACTACGGACAGATACGCAGTATTTT
CSVLPGLRTDTQYF
>-|TRBV7-9|TRBJ1-2|-
TGTGCCAGCAGCTTAGCGGGGGGGATAAACTATGGCTACACCTTC
CASSLAGGINYGYTF
>TRBD2|TRBV7-2|TRBJ2-7|-
TGTGCCAGCAGCACGGGACTAGCGGGATCCGGGGAGCAGTACTTC
CASSTGLAGSGEQYF
>TRBD1|TRBV7-8|TRBJ1-2|-
TGTGCCAGCACGGACAGGGAAACTAACTATGGCTACACCTTC
CASTDRETNYGYTF
>-|TRBV2|TRBJ2-7|-
TGTGCCAGCAGTGACGGCAGGGTTCCCTACGAGCAGTACTTC
CASSDGRVPYEQYF
>TRBD2|TRBV9|TRBJ2-5|once
TGTGCCAGCAGCGTTAGCGGGATCGGAGAGACCCAGTACTTC
CASSVSGIGETQYF
>-|TRBV6-5|TRBJ1-3|once
TGTGCCAGCGGACAGTTCTCTGGAAACACCATATATTTT
CASGQFSGNTIYF
>-|TRBV27|TRBJ2-5|-
TGTGCCAGCAGTCCGTCGACAGTTGTGGAGACCCAGTACTTC
CASSPSTVVETQYF
>-|TRBV12-3/TRBV12-4|TRBJ2-1|-
TGTGCCAGCAGTAAAAACCTAGTTAATGAGCAGTTCTTC
CASSKNLVNEQFF
>TRBD2|TRBV4-1|TRBJ2-5|-
TGCGCCAGCAGGCCGACTAGCGCGGAAGAGACCCAGTACTTC
CASRPTSAEETQYF
>TRBD1|TRBV3-1/TRBV3-2|TRBJ1-1|-
TGTGCCAGCAGCCAAGACGGTTGGGAAGGGGGCAAGGTGAAGAGGGGCACTGAAGCTTTCTTT
CASSQDGWEGGKVKRGTEAFF
>TRBD1|TRBV4-1|TRBJ2-5|-
TGCGCCAGCACATCGACAGGGACATGGGACGAGACCCAGTACTTC
CASTSTGTWDETQYF